These 7 T cell receptor beta chains were all obtained from the same sample, sequenced in a study of CD4 T cell repertoires in COVID-19. Sequenced by immunoSEQ multiplex PCR; TCRdb stores in-frame clones only, minus some. The sample includes about 75,000 clones, 83% of them seen just once. The sample in question was CD4+ T cells from peripheral blood, obtained after recovery from COVID-19. The receptors here all came from a human donor who had COVID-19.

CDR3 DNA sequence: TGTGCCAGCAGCTTAGGAGCCGGGCGGGAGAATCAGCCCCAGCATTTT. It codes for CASSLGAGRENQPQHF. The chain has TRBV7-9 and TRBJ1-5; D not certain. Germline CDR1 and CDR2: SEHNR and FQNEAQ (reference sequence). The CDR3 length is 16 residues. V shed 1 base and J shed 4 bases, with 14 bases lying between them.

The V call is TRBV28, the J call TRBJ2-7; 10 bases are a match to TRBD1. V lost 5 bases and J lost 3; bases outside the gene matches: 4. Germline CDR1 reads MDHEN; CDR2 reads SYDVKM. This CDR3 is built from 14 residues. This CDR3 is CASSRQGAFYEQYF. DNA of the CDR3: TGTGCCAGCAGTCGACAGGGGGCATTCTACGAGCAGTACTTC.

As for this clone: Distinct nucleotide sequences in the sample also encode this CDR3. The chain recombines TRBV7-9 with TRBJ1-1; D is unresolved. The length of the CDR3 is 13 residues. CDR1 is SEHNR, CDR2 FQNEAQ, per germline (reference sequence). Trimming left V 3 bases short and J 1 base short, with 6 bases between. CDR3 coding DNA: TGTGCCAGCAGCTTGTCAGGGAACACTGAAGCTTTCTTT. Encoded protein: CASSLSGNTEAFF.

The chain is built from TRBV3-1 (or the pseudogene TRBV3-2) and TRBJ1-2; D is unclear. Germline CDR1 LGHDT, CDR2 YNNKEL (reference sequence). V was cut by 2 bases and J by 5 bases, with 3 bases left in between. The CDR3 length is 11 residues. DNA of the CDR3: TGTGCCAGCAGCCAACAGTATGGCTACACCTTC. This codes for CASSQQYGYTF.

V usage is TRBV7-3 and J usage is TRBJ2-7; perhaps TRBD2 as D (6 bases). CDR3 length equals 15 residues. Germline values: CDR1 SGHTA, CDR2 FQGTGA. With 0 bases removed from V and 6 bases from J, the gap between germline ends came to 15 bases. The chain's CDR3 is CASSLTGGSGVEQYF. CDR3 DNA: TGTGCCAGCAGCTTAACGGGAGGTTCCGGGGTCGAGCAGTACTTC.

The chain carries TRBV6-6 and TRBJ1-5; TRBD1 agrees at 10 bases. The junction had 15 bases not matched to a gene; V was cut back by 5 bases and J by 5 bases. This CDR3 comprises 18 residues. Germline loops: CDR1 MNHNY, CDR2 SVGAGI (reference sequence). CDR3 in DNA: TGTGCCAGCAGTGGATCGGGGACAGGGGTTTCCGTGTATCAGCCCCAGCATTTT. Translation gives CASSGSGTGVSVYQPQHF.

This clone came up once. V gene TRBV6-5 combines with J gene TRBJ1-1, with a tentative D call TRBD1 (5 bases). Deletions cut 5 bases from V and 2 bases from J, with 12 bases between. Germline assignment: CDR1 MNHEY and CDR2 SVGAGI. The CDR3 loop spans 14 amino acids. The CDR3 spells CASSRRGDNTEAFF. Here the CDR3 DNA reads TGTGCCAGCAGTCGCCGAGGGGATAACACTGAAGCTTTCTTT.